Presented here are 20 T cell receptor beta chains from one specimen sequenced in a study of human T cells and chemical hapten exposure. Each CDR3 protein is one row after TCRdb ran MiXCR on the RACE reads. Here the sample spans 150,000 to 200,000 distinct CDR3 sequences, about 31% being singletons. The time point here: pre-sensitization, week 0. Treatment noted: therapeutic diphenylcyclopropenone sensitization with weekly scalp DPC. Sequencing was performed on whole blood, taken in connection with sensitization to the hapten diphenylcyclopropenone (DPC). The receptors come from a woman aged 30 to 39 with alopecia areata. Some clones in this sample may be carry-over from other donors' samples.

In DNA form, the CDR3 reads TGTGCCAGCAGCTCCCTAACAGGGGGGACCTACGAGCAGTACTTC. It is translated as CASSSLTGGTYEQYF. The chain couples TRBV27 to TRBJ2-7; 8 nucleotides agree with TRBD1. The CDR3 has 15 residues. Unmatched junction bases numbered 9, after V lost 6 bases and J lost 2 bases. CDR1 MNHEY and CDR2 SMNVEV come from the germline V gene (reference sequence).

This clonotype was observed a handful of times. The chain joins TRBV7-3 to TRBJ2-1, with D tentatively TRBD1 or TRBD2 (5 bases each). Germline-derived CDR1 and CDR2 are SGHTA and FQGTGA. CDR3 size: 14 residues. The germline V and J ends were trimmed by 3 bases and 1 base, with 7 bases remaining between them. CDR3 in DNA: TGTGCCAGCAGCTTGGGACCTTCCTACAATGAGCAGTTCTTC. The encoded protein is CASSLGPSYNEQFF.

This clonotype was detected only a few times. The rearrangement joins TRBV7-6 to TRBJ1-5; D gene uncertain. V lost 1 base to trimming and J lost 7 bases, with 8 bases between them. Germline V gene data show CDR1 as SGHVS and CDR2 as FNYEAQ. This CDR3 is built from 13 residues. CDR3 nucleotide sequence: TGTGCCAGCAGCTTAGGGGTGGGACAGCCCCAGCATTTT. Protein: CASSLGVGQPQHF.

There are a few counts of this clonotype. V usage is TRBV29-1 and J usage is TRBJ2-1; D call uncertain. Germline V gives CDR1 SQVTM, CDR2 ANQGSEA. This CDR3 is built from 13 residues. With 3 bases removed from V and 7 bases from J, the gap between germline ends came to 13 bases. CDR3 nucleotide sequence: TGCAGCGTTGATGGCAGGATGGCAAATGAGCAGTTCTTC. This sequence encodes CSVDGRMANEQFF.

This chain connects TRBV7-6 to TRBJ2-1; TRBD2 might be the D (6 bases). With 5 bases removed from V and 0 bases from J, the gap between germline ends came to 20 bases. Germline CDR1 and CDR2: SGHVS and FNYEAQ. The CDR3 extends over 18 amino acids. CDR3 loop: CASSAAGKTSDSYNEQFF. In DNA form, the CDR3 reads TGTGCCAGCAGCGCCGCCGGGAAGACTAGTGACTCCTACAATGAGCAGTTCTTC.

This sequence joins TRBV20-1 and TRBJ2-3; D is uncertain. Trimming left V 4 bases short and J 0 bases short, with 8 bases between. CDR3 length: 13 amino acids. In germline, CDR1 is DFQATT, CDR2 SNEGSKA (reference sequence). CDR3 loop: CSATHSSTDTQYF. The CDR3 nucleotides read TGCAGTGCTACACACTCTAGCACAGATACGCAGTATTTT.

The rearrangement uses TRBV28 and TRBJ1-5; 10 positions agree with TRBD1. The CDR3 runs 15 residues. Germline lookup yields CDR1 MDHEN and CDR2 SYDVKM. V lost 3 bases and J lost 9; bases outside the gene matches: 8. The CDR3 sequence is CASSFSDRGLGPQHF. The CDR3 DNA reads TGTGCCAGCAGTTTTTCCGACAGGGGGCTCGGGCCCCAGCATTTT.

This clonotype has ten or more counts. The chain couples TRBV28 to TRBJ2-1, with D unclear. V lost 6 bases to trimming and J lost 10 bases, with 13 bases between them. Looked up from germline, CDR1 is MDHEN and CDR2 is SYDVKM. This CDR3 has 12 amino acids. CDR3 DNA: TGTGCCAGCAGCGGAACACGGACGGAGCAGTTCTTC. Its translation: CASSGTRTEQFF.

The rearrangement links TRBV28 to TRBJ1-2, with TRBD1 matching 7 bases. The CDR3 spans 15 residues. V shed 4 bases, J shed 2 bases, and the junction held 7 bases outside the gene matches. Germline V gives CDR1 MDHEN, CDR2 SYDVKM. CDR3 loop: CASSSPRGQNYGYTF. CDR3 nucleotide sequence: TGTGCCAGCAGTTCCCCCCGGGGACAGAACTATGGCTACACCTTC.

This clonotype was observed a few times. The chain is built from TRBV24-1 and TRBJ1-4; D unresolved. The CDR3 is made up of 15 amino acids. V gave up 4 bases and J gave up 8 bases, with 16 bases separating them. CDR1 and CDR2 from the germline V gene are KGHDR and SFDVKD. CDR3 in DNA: TGTGCCACCAGTGACGGAGGGAATGGAGGGGAAAAACTGTTTTTT. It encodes CATSDGGNGGEKLFF.

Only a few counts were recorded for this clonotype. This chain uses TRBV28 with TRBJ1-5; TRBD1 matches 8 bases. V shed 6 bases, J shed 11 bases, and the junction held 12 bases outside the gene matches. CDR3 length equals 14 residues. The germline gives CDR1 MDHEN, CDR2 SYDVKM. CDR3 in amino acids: CASRGQVGGMAQHF. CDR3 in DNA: TGTGCCAGCAGGGGACAGGTCGGGGGGATGGCCCAGCATTTT.

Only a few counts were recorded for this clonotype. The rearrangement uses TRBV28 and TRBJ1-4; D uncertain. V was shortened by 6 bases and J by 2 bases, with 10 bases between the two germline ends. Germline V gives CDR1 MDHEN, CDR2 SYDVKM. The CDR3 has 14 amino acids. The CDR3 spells CASRSTGTNEKLFF. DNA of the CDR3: TGTGCCAGCAGATCTACCGGGACTAATGAAAAACTGTTTTTT.

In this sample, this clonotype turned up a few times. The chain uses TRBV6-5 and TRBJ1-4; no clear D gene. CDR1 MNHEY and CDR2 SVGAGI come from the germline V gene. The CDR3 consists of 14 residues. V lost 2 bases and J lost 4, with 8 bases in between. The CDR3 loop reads CASSYDRNNEKLFF. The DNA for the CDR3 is TGTGCCAGCAGTTACGATCGGAATAATGAAAAACTGTTTTTT.

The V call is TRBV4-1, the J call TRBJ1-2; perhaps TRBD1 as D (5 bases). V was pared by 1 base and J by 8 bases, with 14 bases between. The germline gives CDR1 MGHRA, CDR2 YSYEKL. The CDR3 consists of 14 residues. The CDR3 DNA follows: TGCGCCAGCAGCCAAGTGATGGGGACCGGGGGCTACACCTTC. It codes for CASSQVMGTGGYTF.

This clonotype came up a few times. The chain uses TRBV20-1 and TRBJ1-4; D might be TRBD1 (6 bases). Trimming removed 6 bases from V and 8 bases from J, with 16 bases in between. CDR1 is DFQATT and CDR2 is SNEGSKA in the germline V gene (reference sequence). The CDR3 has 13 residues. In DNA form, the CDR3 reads TGCAGTGCGACTCAGGGGAGAGGGGAAAAACTGTTTTTT. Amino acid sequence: CSATQGRGEKLFF.

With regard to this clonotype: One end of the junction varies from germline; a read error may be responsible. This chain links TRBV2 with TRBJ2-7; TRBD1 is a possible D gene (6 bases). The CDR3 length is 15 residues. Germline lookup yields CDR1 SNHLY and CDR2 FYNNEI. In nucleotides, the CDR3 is TGTGCCAGCAGTGAGCAGAGGACAGCCAACTACGAGCGGTACTTC. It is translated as CASSEQRTANYERYF.

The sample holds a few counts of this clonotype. The CDR3 sequence: CSAGDSPRTQYF. The CDR3 DNA is TGCAGCGCTGGGGACAGCCCTAGAACCCAGTACTTC. This rearrangement joins TRBV29-1 to TRBJ2-5, with 7 bases aligning to TRBD1. The length of the CDR3 is 12 residues. The germline V gene has CDR1 SQVTM and CDR2 ANQGSEA. V lost 7 bases to trimming and J lost 8 bases; unmatched junction nucleotides: 10.

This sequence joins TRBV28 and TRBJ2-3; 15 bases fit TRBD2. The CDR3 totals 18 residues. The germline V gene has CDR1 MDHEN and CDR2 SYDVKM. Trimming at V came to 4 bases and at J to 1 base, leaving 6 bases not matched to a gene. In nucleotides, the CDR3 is TGTGCCAGCAGTTCCGGACTAGCGGGAGGGCGCGGCACAGATACGCAGTATTTT. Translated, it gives CASSSGLAGGRGTDTQYF.

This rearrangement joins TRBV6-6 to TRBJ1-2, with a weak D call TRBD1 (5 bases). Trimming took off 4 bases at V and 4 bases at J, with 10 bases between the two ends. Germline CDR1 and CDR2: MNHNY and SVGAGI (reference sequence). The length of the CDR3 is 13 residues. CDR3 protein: CASSSEGAYGYTF. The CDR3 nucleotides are TGTGCCAGCAGTTCCGAAGGGGCCTATGGCTACACCTTC.

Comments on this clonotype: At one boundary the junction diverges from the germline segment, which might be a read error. CDR3 sequence reads: CSAEGSQGGEQYF. CDR3 nucleotide sequence: TGCAGCGCTGAAGGCTCGCAGGGGGGCGAGCAGTACTTC. This chain links TRBV29-1 with TRBJ2-7, with D possibly being TRBD1 (7 bases). CDR1 SQVTM and CDR2 ANQGSEA come from the germline V gene. The CDR3 length is 13 residues.